Listed below are T cell receptor beta chains from one sample, sequenced in a study of T cells after yellow fever vaccination. MiXCR, applied by TCRdb to the 5' RACE reads, yields one record per CDR3 protein. The sample contains about 300,000 distinct CDR3 sequences, around 6.8% of which appear only once. The specimen comprised PBMCs, sampled more than 40 days after the first yellow fever vaccination. The source of these receptors is a man aged 18 to 29 who received the YFV17D yellow fever vaccine. CDR3s include the opening cysteine and the closing phenylalanine or tryptophan. D genes are given only for firm matches. Where a row states a size, it is once, few, many or the class of an expanded clone; other rows omit it.

D gene	V gene	J gene	clone size	CDR3 protein	CDR3 DNA
NA	TRBV12-3/TRBV12-4	TRBJ2-3	many	CASSLQGTSTDTQYF	TGTGCCAGCAGTTTACAGGGGACTAGCACAGATACGCAGTATTTT
TRBD1	TRBV15	TRBJ2-7	NA	CATSTRQGTYEQYF	TGTGCCACCAGCACCAGACAGGGTACCTACGAGCAGTACTTC
NA	TRBV4-1	TRBJ2-5	NA	CASSQVRTITETQYF	TGCGCCAGCAGCCAAGTTAGGACGATTACCGAGACCCAGTACTTC
NA	TRBV7-2	TRBJ1-1	few	CASSLAYSAQGTEAFF	TGTGCCAGCAGCTTGGCTTACAGCGCCCAAGGCACTGAAGCTTTCTTT
NA	TRBV21-1	TRBJ2-2	NA	CASSKAAGGQGMAGELFF	TGTGCCAGCAGCAAAGCGGCCGGGGGGCAGGGGATGGCCGGGGAGCTGTTTTTT
TRBD2	TRBV4-2	TRBJ2-3	many	CASSPVAGGAVTQYF	TGTGCCAGCAGCCCCGTAGCGGGGGGTGCAGTTACGCAGTATTTT
TRBD2	TRBV20-1	TRBJ2-7	few	CSADRPSGTVVEQYF	TGCAGTGCTGACCGGCCCAGCGGGACGGTCGTCGAGCAGTACTTC
TRBD1	TRBV14	TRBJ1-2	NA	CASSQRFTGEPNGYTF	TGTGCCAGCAGCCAACGATTCACAGGGGAACCAAACGGCTACACCTTC
NA	TRBV20-1	TRBJ2-5	few	CSAPIGGIETQYF	TGCAGTGCTCCCATAGGGGGGATCGAGACCCAGTACTTC
TRBD2	TRBV9	TRBJ2-1	many	CASSVGGGPNEQFF	TGTGCCAGCAGCGTAGGGGGGGGACCCAATGAGCAGTTCTTC